The present TCR beta chain was sequenced within a study of PD-1 blockade in classical Hodgkin lymphoma. TCRdb keeps only in-frame clones here, not all; method: immunoSEQ multiplex PCR. The table records tens of thousands of clones, about 94% of them present only once. Stated time point: newly diagnosed, previously untreated cHL patient sample. The germline V gene encodes CDR1 LNHNV and CDR2 YYDKDF (reference sequence). The V end was cut by 2 bases, the J end by 0 bases, with 17 bases between. The CDR3 sequence is 18 residues long. This chain links TRBV15 with TRBJ1-3; no firm D call. The receptor was isolated from a human donor with classical Hodgkin lymphoma. What was sequenced was peripheral blood mononuclear cells (PBMCs). CDR3: CATSRPTTAPVSGNTIYF. DNA for the CDR3: TGTGCCACCAGCAGACCAACGACGGCCCCCGTCTCTGGAAACACCATATATTTT. The full variable domain, in which reference TRBV15 and TRBJ1-3 provide the parts outside the CDR3, is DAMVIQNPRYQVTQFGKPVTLSCSQTLNHNVMYWYQQKSSQAPKLLFHYYDKDFNNEADTPDNFQSRRPNTSFCFLDIRSPGLGDTAMYLCATSRPTTAPVSGNTIYFGEGSWLTVV.